These 10 T cell receptor beta chains were sequenced from one sample in a study of blood T cell repertoires in COVID-19. TCRdb's table, derived via immunoSEQ multiplex PCR, lists solely in-frame clones and lacks some. This sample has about 180,000 clones, with 70% to 90% found just once. Sequenced sample: peripheral blood. Receptor source: a woman between 45 and 60 years old with COVID-19, enrolled during active disease.

The rearrangement uses TRBV30 and TRBJ2-3; D is perhaps TRBD1 (6 bases). This CDR3 has 14 amino acids. Trimming took 2 bases from V and 0 from J, leaving 9 bases between them. Per the germline V gene, CDR1 is GTSNPN and CDR2 is SVGIG (reference sequence). The CDR3 DNA reads TGTGCCTGGAGTACAGGGTTCAGCACAGATACGCAGTATTTT. Residues: CAWSTGFSTDTQYF.

The chain is built from TRBV11-2 and TRBJ2-7; TRBD1 matches 10 bases. The germline CDR1 and CDR2 sequences are SGHAT and FQNNGV. With 9 bases clipped from V and 3 bases from J, the junction kept 2 bases outside the gene matches. The CDR3 sequence is 12 residues long. The CDR3 DNA reads TGTGCCAGTTGGGACAGGGGCTACGAGCAGTACTTC. It encodes CASWDRGYEQYF.

The CDR3 DNA reads as TGTGCCAGCAGCCGACGGGACACCCGGAATGAGCAGTTCTTC. This encodes CASSRRDTRNEQFF. The chain carries TRBV5-4 and TRBJ2-1, with D possibly matching TRBD1 (6 bases). The V end lost 4 bases, the J end lost 7 bases, and 15 bases lay between the germline ends. In germline, CDR1 is SGHNT, CDR2 YYREEE (reference sequence). CDR3 length equals 14 residues.

The V gene is TRBV9, the J gene TRBJ1-5; D perhaps matches TRBD1 (5 bases). V lost 0 bases and J 1 base, leaving 14 bases between the germline ends. Germline assignment: CDR1 SGDLS and CDR2 YYNGEE. The CDR3 runs 17 residues. Here the CDR3 reads CASSVVFQGGSNQPQHF. The CDR3 DNA is TGTGCCAGCAGCGTAGTCTTCCAGGGTGGGAGCAATCAGCCCCAGCATTTT.

The genes are TRBV6-5 and TRBJ2-7, with 10 bases aligning to TRBD2. This CDR3 comprises 16 residues. J gave up 0 bases and V 2 bases, and 4 bases lay outside the gene matches. The V gene's germline CDR1 is MNHEY and CDR2 SVGAGI. The CDR3 loop reads CASSYGLAGASYEQYF. CDR3 DNA: TGTGCCAGCAGTTACGGGCTAGCGGGGGCCTCCTACGAGCAGTACTTC.

The chain combines TRBV30 with TRBJ2-5; a possible D gene is TRBD2 (5 bases). This CDR3 region has 12 residues. Germline CDR1 is GTSNPN and CDR2 is SVGIG (reference sequence). V was cut by 5 bases and J by 8 bases, with 15 bases left in between. As DNA, the CDR3 is TGTGCCTGGTTGGACTGGCCCAAAACCCAGTACTTC. It codes for CAWLDWPKTQYF.

The chain combines TRBV6-1 with TRBJ1-6; D may be TRBD1 (6 bases). V gave up 6 bases and J gave up 10 bases, with 16 bases separating them. Germline values: CDR1 MNHNS, CDR2 SASEGT. CDR3 size: 14 residues. The CDR3 DNA sequence: TGTGCCAGCAGCACGTCAGGGGCCGGGTCACCCCTCCACTTT. Translation: CASSTSGAGSPLHF.

The V call is TRBV10-3, the J call TRBJ2-1; D perhaps matches TRBD1 (6 bases). This CDR3 is 16 amino acids long. Germline V gene data show CDR1 as ENHRY and CDR2 as SYGVKD. Trimming took off 2 bases at V and 5 bases at J, with 16 bases between the two ends. The CDR3 DNA sequence: TGTGCCATCAGTGAGCCCGCGAGGGGGATGAACAATGAGCAGTTCTTC. This translates into CAISEPARGMNNEQFF.

The gene calls are TRBV28 and TRBJ1-4; 8 positions agree with TRBD1. CDR1 MDHEN and CDR2 SYDVKM come from the germline V gene. There are 15 residues in the CDR3. The junction had 11 bases not matched to a gene; V was cut back by 6 bases and J by 8 bases. The CDR3 nucleotides read TGTGCCAGCAGGACTAACCAGGGGGCACAGGAAAAACTGTTTTTT. It specifies CASRTNQGAQEKLFF.

The gene calls are TRBV5-5 and TRBJ1-3; 9 bases match TRBD1. With V trimmed by 6 bases and J by 2 bases, 9 bases remained unmatched. Germline loops: CDR1 SGHKS, CDR2 YYEKEE (reference sequence). The CDR3 is made up of 16 amino acids. In nucleotides, the CDR3 is TGTGCCAGCAACACCGGGACAGGGATAACTGGAAACACCATATATTTT. It is translated as CASNTGTGITGNTIYF.